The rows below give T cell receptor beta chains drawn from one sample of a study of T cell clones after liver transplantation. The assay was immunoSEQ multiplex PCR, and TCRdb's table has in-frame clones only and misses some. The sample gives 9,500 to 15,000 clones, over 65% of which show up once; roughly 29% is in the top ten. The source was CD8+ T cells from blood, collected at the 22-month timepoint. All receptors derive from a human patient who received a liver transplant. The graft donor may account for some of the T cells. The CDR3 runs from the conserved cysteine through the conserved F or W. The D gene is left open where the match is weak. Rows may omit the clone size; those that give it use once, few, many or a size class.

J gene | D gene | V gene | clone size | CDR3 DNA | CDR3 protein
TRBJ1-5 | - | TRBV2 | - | TGTGCCAGCACGGGGAGTTGGGAAAGGGGCAATCAGCCCCAGCATTTT | CASTGSWERGNQPQHF
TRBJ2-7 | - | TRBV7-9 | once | TGTGCCAGCAGCCCCCTGGGGCAATCCTACGAGCAGTACTTC | CASSPLGQSYEQYF
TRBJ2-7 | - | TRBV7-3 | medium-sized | TGTGCCAGCAGCTTATCGGGGCCCTGGGACGAGCAGTACTTC | CASSLSGPWDEQYF
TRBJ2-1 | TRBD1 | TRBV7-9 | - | TGTGCCAGCAGCCTGGGTAGGGGGCGAAATGAGCAGTTCTTC | CASSLGRGRNEQFF
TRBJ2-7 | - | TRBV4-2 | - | TGTGCCAGCAGCGGAGGGGACAGCCGCCCATACGAGCAGTACTTC | CASSGGDSRPYEQYF
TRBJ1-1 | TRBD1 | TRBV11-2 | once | TGTGCCAGCAGCTTACACTCAGTAACAGGGGGGGCTTTCTTT | CASSLHSVTGGAFF
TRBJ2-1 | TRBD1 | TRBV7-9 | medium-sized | TGTGCCAGCAGCTCATCCGGGACAGGAAATGAGCAGTTCTTC | CASSSSGTGNEQFF
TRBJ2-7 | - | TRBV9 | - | TGTGCCAGCAGCGTAGAAGGCCAATTCTACGAGCAGTACTTC | CASSVEGQFYEQYF
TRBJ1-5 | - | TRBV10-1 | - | TGCGCCAGCAGTGAGCCAAGCGGACGGATCCTGAATCAGCCCCAGCATTTT | CASSEPSGRILNQPQHF
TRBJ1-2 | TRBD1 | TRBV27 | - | TGTGCCAGCAGTTTCAAGGGACAGGGGTCTGGCTACACCTTC | CASSFKGQGSGYTF
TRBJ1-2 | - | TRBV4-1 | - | TGCGCCAGCAGCCAAGATTCAGGAGGTCTAGTGAACTATGGCTACACCTTC | CASSQDSGGLVNYGYTF
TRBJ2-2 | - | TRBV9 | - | TGTGCCAGCAGCGGTATTACGAACACCGGGGAGCTGTTTTTT | CASSGITNTGELFF
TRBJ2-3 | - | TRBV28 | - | TGTGCCAGCAGTCCAACTTTACATTCTAGCACAGATACGCAGTATTTT | CASSPTLHSSTDTQYF
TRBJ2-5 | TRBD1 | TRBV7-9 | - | TGTGCCAGCAGCCCCGGGACAGGGGACTCGGAGACCCAGTACTTC | CASSPGTGDSETQYF
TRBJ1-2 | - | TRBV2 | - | TGTGCCAGCAAACGGGGATCCGACTATTGGGATGGTGGCTACACCTTC | CASKRGSDYWDGGYTF
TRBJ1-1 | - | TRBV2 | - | TGTGCCAGCAGGGGGGGTGGTTATACTGAAGCTTTCTTT | CASRGGGYTEAFF
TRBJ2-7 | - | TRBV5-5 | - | TGTGCCAGCAGCTTGGTTGGGGGGAGCTCCTACGAGCAGTACTTC | CASSLVGGSSYEQYF
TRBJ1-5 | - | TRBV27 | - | TGTGCCAGCAGTTCGGGCAATCAGCCCCAGCATTTT | CASSSGNQPQHF
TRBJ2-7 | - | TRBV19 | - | TGTGCCAGTAACTCAGGGGAGGAAGAGCAGTACTTC | CASNSGEEEQYF
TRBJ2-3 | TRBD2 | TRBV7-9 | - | TGTGCCAGCAGCTCAGTATCGGGGGGAGATACGCAGTATTTT | CASSSVSGGDTQYF
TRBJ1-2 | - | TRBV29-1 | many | TGCAGCGTTGAAGATACGGGGGGCGCGGGTGGCTACACCTTC | CSVEDTGGAGGYTF
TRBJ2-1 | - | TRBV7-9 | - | TGTGCCAGCAGTGAGGCAAGCGGCCCCTCGGACAATGAGCAGTTCTTC | CASSEASGPSDNEQFF
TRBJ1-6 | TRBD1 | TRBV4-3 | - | TGCGCCAGCAGCCACGGACAGGGGTTTGCACCCCTCCACTTT | CASSHGQGFAPLHF
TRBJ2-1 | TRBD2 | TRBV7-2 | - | TGTGCCAGCAGCTTAGGGCTAGCGGGGCGCTTGGGAGTTGAGCAGTTCTTC | CASSLGLAGRLGVEQFF
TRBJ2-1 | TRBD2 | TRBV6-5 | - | TGTGCCAGCAGTTGGCGGGAGGGCCACAATGAGCAGTTCTTC | CASSWREGHNEQFF
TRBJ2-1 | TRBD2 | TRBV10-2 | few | TGCGCCAGCAGCACCGGGACTAGCGGGACTGAGCAGTTCTTC | CASSTGTSGTEQFF
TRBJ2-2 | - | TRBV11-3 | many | TGTGCCAGCAGCTTAGCTGAGGGCGGGGAGCTGTTTTTT | CASSLAEGGELFF
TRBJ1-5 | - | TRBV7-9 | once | TGTGCCAGCAGCTTAAGTGGGCCCAATCAGCCCCAGCATTTT | CASSLSGPNQPQHF
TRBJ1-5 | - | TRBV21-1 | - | TGTGCCAGCAGGGAGGGGATAGCTACATGGCATCATCAGCCCCAGCATTTT | CASREGIATWHHQPQHF
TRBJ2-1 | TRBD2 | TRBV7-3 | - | TGTGCCAGCAGCGTCACCGGGACTAGCCACAATGAGCAGTTCTTC | CASSVTGTSHNEQFF
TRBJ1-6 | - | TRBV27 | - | TGTGCCAGCAGTTTCCGGCAGGCTGGAACTTACACGAGCTCCTATAATTCACCCCTCCACTTT | CASSFRQAGTYTSSYNSPLHF
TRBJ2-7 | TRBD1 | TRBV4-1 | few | TGCGCCAGCAGCTTAGAACAGGGGAAATTCTACGAGCAGTACTTC | CASSLEQGKFYEQYF
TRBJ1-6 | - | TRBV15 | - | TGTGCCACCAGCTCCCGGGCCCGATCCGATAATTCACCCCTCCACTTT | CATSSRARSDNSPLHF
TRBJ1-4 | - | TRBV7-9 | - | TGTGCCAGCAGCTCCGACATGATCTTAACTAATGAAAAACTGTTTTTT | CASSSDMILTNEKLFF
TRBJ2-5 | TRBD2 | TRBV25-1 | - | TGTGCCATCGGGACTAGCGGTAACCAAGAGACCCAGTACTTC | CAIGTSGNQETQYF
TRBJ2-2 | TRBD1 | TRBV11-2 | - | TGTGCCAGCAGCCCCCGGGACAGGGATGGCACCGGGGAGCTGTTTTTT | CASSPRDRDGTGELFF
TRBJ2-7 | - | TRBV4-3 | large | TGCGCCAGCAGCCAAGATAGGGGGAGCTCCTACGAGCAGTACTTC | CASSQDRGSSYEQYF
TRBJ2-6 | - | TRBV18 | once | TGTGCCAGCTCATCAGAGGGTTCCTACTCTGGGGCCAACGTCCTGACTTTC | CASSSEGSYSGANVLTF
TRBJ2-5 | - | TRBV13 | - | TGTGCCAGCAGCTTAGACTCAATGGAGACCCAGTACTTC | CASSLDSMETQYF
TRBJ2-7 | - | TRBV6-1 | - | TGTGCCAGCAGTGAAGGGCCCCAGGCCCTCTCCTACGAGCAGTACTTC | CASSEGPQALSYEQYF
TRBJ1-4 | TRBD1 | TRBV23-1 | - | TGCGCCAGCAGTCAATCTGGAGACAGGGTTGGTGAAAAACTGTTTTTT | CASSQSGDRVGEKLFF
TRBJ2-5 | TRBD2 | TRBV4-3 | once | TGCGCCAGCAGCCAAGAGGCCTACCTAGCGGGAGGGCGATCAGAGACCCAGTACTTC | CASSQEAYLAGGRSETQYF
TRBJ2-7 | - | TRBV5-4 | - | TGTGCCAGCAGCTTCGGAGGAGAGCAGTACTTC | CASSFGGEQYF
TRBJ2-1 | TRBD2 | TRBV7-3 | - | TGTGCCAGCAGCCCACACGCTAGCGGGGGGTACAATGAGCAGTTCTTC | CASSPHASGGYNEQFF
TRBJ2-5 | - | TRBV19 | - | TGTGCCAGTAGTATATATGACAGTATACAAGAGACCCAGTACTTC | CASSIYDSIQETQYF
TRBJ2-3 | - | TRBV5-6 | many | TGTGCCAGCAGCTTGGATGACACAGATACGCAGTATTTT | CASSLDDTDTQYF